A single T cell receptor (beta chain) is shown here with its context. At the DNA level, this CDR3 is encoded by other sequences in the same sample as well. TCRdb keeps only in-frame clones here, not all; method: immunoSEQ multiplex PCR. The sample yields roughly 130,000 clones, about 95% seen once. The data stem from a study of control samples from healthy donors and cancer patients. Germline CDR1 is MDHEN and CDR2 is SYDVKM. The CDR3 covers 11 residues. V was clipped by 6 bases and J by 7 bases, with 9 bases between them. This chain links TRBV28 with TRBJ1-1; maybe TRBD1 (5 bases). The specimen was blood. The receptor was derived from a man in his thirties or forties in good health. As DNA, the CDR3 is TGTGCCAGCAGCCTGGGACGTGAAGCTTTCTTT. This encodes CASSLGREAFF.